The source of this TCR beta chain is a study of T-cell reconstitution after alpha-beta-depleted transplantation in children. Study-wide results and caveats: Alpha-beta T cells about two months after transplant reportedly derived from several hundred expanded graft clones. One year after transplant, T-cell counts and diversity came mostly from newly produced T cells. High day-60 TCRbeta diversity in some patients came from surviving recipient T cells and thymic progenitors.

The table lists this clonotype with many counts. Its target is unknown. Preparation of the TCRbeta library was carried out with unique molecular identifiers. Each CDR3 protein is one row after TCRdb ran MiXCR on the PCR reads. The table includes 480,000 or so distinct CDR3 sequences, about 10% detected once. Germline CDR1 and CDR2: DFQATT and SNEGSKA (reference sequence). This CDR3 contains 16 residues. Trimming removed 0 bases from V and 8 bases from J; junction bases left unmatched: 13. This chain connects TRBV20-1 to TRBJ2-3, with TRBD2 identical over 8 bases. This material consisted of PBMCs, taken before TCRalphabeta/CD19-depleted stem cell transplant. The source of this sequence is a child aged 2 to 15 with inherited bone marrow failure, due to receive a stem cell transplant. DNA for the CDR3: TGCAGTGCTAGAGACGGCGGGCAGCGGGAGATGGGTACGCAGTATTTT. Translated: CSARDGGQREMGTQYF.